The 31 T cell receptor beta chains below come from one sample, sequenced in a study of vaccination and CD4 T cells after COVID-19 (dated by TCRdb to 2021 to 2024). These receptors' antigens are unknown. This specimen's treatment or condition label, interpreted: roughly 10-day PBMC culture with coronavirus spike peptide pools or control peptides (ViraFEST assay). CD4+ T cells from unexposed donors were collected before the COVID-19 pandemic (2011-2018). The method was PCR. TCRdb names Illumina iSeq 100 as the instrument used. DNA from cultured CD4+ T cells was subjected to TCR sequencing with the Oncomine TCR Beta short-read assay at the Johns Hopkins FTIC core. Genomic DNA was extracted from the cultured CD4+ T cells with the QIAamp micro DNA kit. TCRdb trimmed the raw reads at Q25, called clones with MiXCR and kept productive beta chains. Each CDR3 protein gets just one entry, which takes the most common genes and DNA from the rows behind it. This sample gives 9,000 to 10,000 distinct CDR3 sequences in total; around a third of them show up just once. The top ten hold 15% of the sample.

Sequencing used CD4+ T cells from blood, cultured in vitro. The receptors here all came from a human donor in good health.

The rearrangement joins TRBV5-1 to TRBJ2-5; TRBD2 aligns across 7 bases. CDR1 is SGHRS and CDR2 is YFSETQ in the germline V gene. V dropped 2 bases and J dropped 5; count of bases not matched to a gene: 9. There are 15 residues in the CDR3. The CDR3 loop is CASSFGLADVETQYF. The CDR3 region has the DNA TGCGCCAGCAGCTTTGGGCTAGCGGATGTGGAGACCCAGTACTTC.

The rearrangement uses TRBV7-2 and TRBJ2-1, with a weak D call TRBD2 (5 bases). Germline CDR1 SGHTA, CDR2 FQGNSA. This CDR3 contains 16 residues. V was pared by 3 bases and J by 2 bases, with 14 bases between. CDR3 region: CASSFPTRLTYNEQFF. The CDR3 DNA sequence: TGTGCCAGCAGCTTCCCAACTAGGTTGACCTACAATGAGCAGTTCTTC.

J is TRBJ1-6 and V is TRBV6-1, with 7 bases matching TRBD1. V gave up 7 bases and J gave up 9 bases; unmatched junction bases: 12. The CDR3 extends over 15 amino acids. Per germline, CDR1 MNHNS and CDR2 SASEGT. The CDR3 is CASTKPGQITSPLHF. The CDR3 bases are TGTGCCAGCACCAAACCGGGACAGATAACTTCACCCCTCCACTTT.

This chain connects TRBV20-1 to TRBJ2-2; 7 nucleotides match TRBD2. This CDR3 comprises 14 residues. From germline, CDR1 is DFQATT and CDR2 SNEGSKA (reference sequence). Unmatched junction bases numbered 10, after V lost 5 bases and J lost 7 bases. The CDR3 region is CSAQASGKFGELFF. CDR3 in DNA: TGCAGTGCTCAGGCCAGCGGGAAGTTCGGGGAGCTGTTTTTT.

V usage is TRBV21-1 and J usage is TRBJ2-4; the table's D call TRBD1 went unverified against the DNA. TRBV21-1 is listed as a pseudogene. CDR3 length: 15 amino acids. The CDR3 nucleotides read TGTGCCAGCAGCAAAGGACAGGGGGTGGGGGACATTCAGTACTTC. Residues: CASSKGQGVGDIQYF.

V is TRBV14 and J is TRBJ1-6, with D possibly TRBD1 on 6 matching bases. From germline, CDR1 is SGHDN and CDR2 FVKESK. The germline V and J ends were trimmed by 4 bases and 10 bases, with 17 bases remaining between them. This CDR3 contains 15 residues. DNA for the CDR3: TGTGCCAGCAGCCCTGCAATTGTAGGGGGATCACCCCTCCACTTT. Protein: CASSPAIVGGSPLHF.

This clonotype showed up just once. The rearrangement links TRBV28 to TRBJ1-3; weak D call: TRBD1 (6 bases). The germline V and J ends were trimmed by 3 bases and 2 bases, with 14 bases remaining between them. CDR1 and CDR2 (germline): MDHEN, SYDVKM. The CDR3 loop spans 16 amino acids. The CDR3 DNA reads TGTGCCAGCAGTTTTCTTAGGGGGGCTGCTGGAAACACCATATATTTT. It yields the protein CASSFLRGAAGNTIYF.

The genes are TRBV4-2 and TRBJ1-2; 8 positions match TRBD1. The CDR3 totals 14 residues. Trimming removed 3 bases from V and 3 bases from J; junction bases left unmatched: 3. From germline, CDR1 is LGHNA and CDR2 YNFKEQ. CDR3 DNA: TGTGCCAGCAGCCACGAGACAGGGGACTATGGCTACACCTTC. It specifies CASSHETGDYGYTF.

The chain links TRBV6-5 to TRBJ1-2, with D perhaps TRBD1 (5 bases). Germline loops: CDR1 MNHEY, CDR2 SVGAGI. V lost 2 bases, J lost 7 bases, and 11 bases lay in between. The CDR3 consists of 13 residues. For the CDR3, the DNA is TGTGCCAGCAGTTACGGGCAGGGAGGTGGCTACACCTTC. Translation: CASSYGQGGGYTF.

This clonotype appeared a few times. This chain connects TRBV20-1 to TRBJ2-7; 11 bases are a match to TRBD2. Germline V gene lookup returns CDR1 DFQATT and CDR2 SNEGSKA (reference sequence). The CDR3 extends over 13 amino acids. V was clipped by 3 bases and J by 3 bases; unmatched bases: 1. CDR3 nucleotides: TGCAGTGCTAGTGGGACTAGCGGCTACGAGCAGTACTTC. This sequence encodes CSASGTSGYEQYF.

This chain connects TRBV10-3 to TRBJ2-6; no clear D gene. The CDR3 covers 13 residues. The germline V and J ends were trimmed by 4 bases and 2 bases, with 3 bases remaining between them. Germline values: CDR1 ENHRY, CDR2 SYGVKD. In DNA, the CDR3 is TGTGCCATCAGTGGAGCTGGGGCCAACGTCCTGACTTTC. Encoded protein: CAISGAGANVLTF.

The rearrangement joins TRBV11-2 to TRBJ1-2; D is perhaps TRBD1 (5 bases). The V gene's germline CDR1 is SGHAT and CDR2 FQNNGV. The CDR3 length is 12 residues. Trimming removed 4 bases from V and 4 bases from J, with 7 bases in between. The CDR3 nucleotides are TGTGCCAGCAGCTCCGGGGCCTATGGCTACACCTTC. It yields the protein CASSSGAYGYTF.

The sample holds one count of this clonotype. The chain uses TRBV5-6 and TRBJ1-2, with D tentatively TRBD1 (6 bases). The CDR3 sequence is 13 residues long. V lost 1 base, J lost 7 bases, and 11 bases lay in between. Germline V gene lookup returns CDR1 SGHDT and CDR2 YYEEEE. The CDR3 region is CASSLRGGFGYTF. Here the CDR3 DNA reads TGTGCCAGCAGCTTGAGAGGGGGTTTTGGCTACACCTTC.

This chain connects TRBV29-1 to TRBJ2-5; D is possibly TRBD1 or TRBD2 (6 bases each). The CDR3 sequence is 13 residues long. Trimming took off 5 bases at V and 9 bases at J, with 19 bases between the two ends. Germline CDR1 SQVTM, CDR2 ANQGSEA. The CDR3 loop reads CSVPGGSLSAQYF. As DNA, the CDR3 is TGCAGCGTTCCCGGGGGCTCTTTATCGGCCCAGTACTTC.

The V call is TRBV20-1, the J call TRBJ2-1; maybe TRBD2 (6 bases). Gene TRBJ2-7 matches the end of the DNA better, so the J call may be wrong. Per the germline V gene, CDR1 is DFQATT and CDR2 is SNEGSKA (reference sequence). The CDR3 extends over 12 amino acids. The CDR3: CSATGGNREQYF. CDR3 DNA: TGCAGTGCAACCGGGGGAAACCGCGAGCAGTACTTC.

This sequence joins TRBV20-1 and TRBJ1-1; D is undetermined. Germline assignment: CDR1 DFQATT and CDR2 SNEGSKA (reference sequence). The ends were cut back, 7 bases at V and 2 bases at J, with 11 bases in the middle. CDR3 size: 12 residues. Written as DNA, the CDR3 is TGCAGTGTTCGGACGGTTAACACTGAAGCTTTCTTT. Protein product: CSVRTVNTEAFF.

This clonotype has a handful of counts. The CDR3 region has the DNA TGCAGTGCTAGAAAGATAGACAGGGGGCGGGATTCACCCCTCCACTTT. Protein sequence: CSARKIDRGRDSPLHF. The chain couples TRBV20-1 to TRBJ1-6; 10 bases are a match to TRBD1. CDR1 DFQATT and CDR2 SNEGSKA come from the germline V gene (reference sequence). This CDR3 region has 16 residues. The junction had 9 bases not matched to a gene; V was cut back by 2 bases and J by 8 bases.

V usage is TRBV20-1 and J usage is TRBJ1-4, with D unresolved. Germline loops: CDR1 DFQATT, CDR2 SNEGSKA (reference sequence). V was cut by 1 base and J by 4 bases, with 16 bases left in between. The CDR3 runs to 16 residues. The CDR3, as DNA: TGCAGTGCTAGAGTAGAATCGGCAGCATATAATGAAAAACTGTTTTTT. Translated, it gives CSARVESAAYNEKLFF.

The chain is built from TRBV20-1 and TRBJ2-1; no reliable D call. The V gene lost 1 base and the J gene lost 9 bases, with 16 bases spanning the gap. The CDR3 covers 14 residues. In germline, CDR1 is DFQATT, CDR2 SNEGSKA (reference sequence). DNA of the CDR3: TGCAGTGCTAGAGCGGACCCCTCGCAAGGTGAGCAGTTCTTC. Amino acid sequence: CSARADPSQGEQFF.

The chain links TRBV27 to TRBJ2-7; D remains unclear. The CDR3 runs to 14 residues. Trimming cost V 8 bases and J 6 bases, with 20 bases left between them. In germline, CDR1 is MNHEY, CDR2 SMNVEV (reference sequence). The CDR3, as DNA: TGTGCCAGCGGCAACCGACGGAGTTGGGGCGAGCAGTACTTC. This codes for CASGNRRSWGEQYF.

The DNA of the CDR3 is TGTGCCAGCAGTTACTCGGGCGCGGGCAACTACGAGCAGTACTTC. The encoded protein is CASSYSGAGNYEQYF. This chain uses TRBV6-5 with TRBJ2-7, with D possibly TRBD2 on 5 matching bases. The CDR3 loop spans 15 amino acids. CDR1 is MNHEY, CDR2 SVGAGI, per germline. The V and J ends lost 0 bases and 3 bases respectively, with 12 bases between them.

In its sample, this clonotype was seen a few times. The genes are TRBV6-5 and TRBJ1-3, with D hard to call. The germline V gene encodes CDR1 MNHEY and CDR2 SVGAGI. This CDR3 has 16 residues. Trimming left V 0 bases short and J 1 base short, with 10 bases between. CDR3 nucleotide sequence: TGTGCCAGCAGTTACTCCCCGGGTCATTCTGGAAACACCATATATTTT. It yields the protein CASSYSPGHSGNTIYF.

This rearrangement joins TRBV24-1 to TRBJ2-5; possibly TRBD1 or TRBD2 for D (5 bases each). The germline gives CDR1 KGHDR, CDR2 SFDVKD. The CDR3 is 16 amino acids. Trimming shortened V by 3 bases and J by 0 bases, and 13 bases separated the two germline ends. CDR3 residues: CATSDQSGRNQETQYF. In DNA form, the CDR3 reads TGTGCCACCAGTGATCAGTCGGGACGGAACCAAGAGACCCAGTACTTC.

To note about this clonotype: At one boundary the junction diverges from the germline segment, which might be a read error. The chain combines TRBV20-1 with TRBJ2-7; TRBD2 agrees at 8 bases. There are 14 residues in the CDR3. Germline V gene lookup returns CDR1 DFQATT and CDR2 SNEGSKA (reference sequence). CDR3 region: CSAPLAALTYEQHF. The CDR3 DNA sequence: TGCAGTGCTCCACTAGCGGCTTTAACCTACGAGCAGCACTTC.

The J gene is TRBJ1-1, the V gene TRBV10-2; D not certain. CDR1 WSHSY and CDR2 SAAADI come from the germline V gene. The CDR3 has 15 amino acids. V lost 2 bases and J lost 1, with 11 bases in between. The CDR3 reads CASSEGRVSNTEAFF. The DNA for the CDR3 is TGCGCCAGCAGTGAGGGTAGAGTTTCGAACACTGAAGCTTTCTTT.

The chain employs TRBV7-2 and TRBJ2-3; 9 nucleotides align to TRBD2. Trimming removed 3 bases from V and 6 bases from J; junction bases left unmatched: 7. Germline CDR1 is SGHTA and CDR2 is FQGNSA. The CDR3 runs to 15 residues. CDR3 coding DNA: TGTGCCAGCAGCTTGGCGGGAGGGCCGGACGATACGCAGTATTTT. Translation gives CASSLAGGPDDTQYF.

The V gene is TRBV10-3, the J gene TRBJ2-5; 9 positions agree with TRBD1. The germline CDR1 and CDR2 sequences are ENHRY and SYGVKD. Trimming at V came to 0 bases and at J to 1 base, leaving 0 bases not matched to a gene. CDR3 size: 15 residues. Written as DNA, the CDR3 is TGTGCCATCAGTGAGTCGGGACAGGGCCAAGAGACCCAGTACTTC. Translating it yields CAISESGQGQETQYF.

This clonotype has just a few counts. Here the CDR3 reads CASKITVGSYEQYF. The CDR3 DNA follows: TGTGCCAGCAAGATCACAGTGGGCTCCTACGAGCAGTACTTC. The rearrangement joins TRBV27 to TRBJ2-7; D gene unclear. There are 14 residues in the CDR3. Trimming took 7 bases from V and 0 from J, leaving 13 bases between them. CDR1 MNHEY and CDR2 SMNVEV come from the germline V gene (reference sequence).

The V call is TRBV20-1, the J call TRBJ1-2; 7 positions match TRBD1. Trimming cost V 0 bases and J 5 bases; bases outside gene matches: 12. The length of the CDR3 is 16 residues. CDR1 and CDR2 (germline): DFQATT, SNEGSKA (reference sequence). CDR3: CSARDGASGQVYGYTF. CDR3 sequence (DNA): TGCAGTGCTAGAGATGGTGCGAGCGGACAGGTTTATGGCTACACCTTC.

The chain carries TRBV6-1 and TRBJ1-1; D call uncertain. CDR1 MNHNS and CDR2 SASEGT come from the germline V gene. Trimming pared 8 bases from V and 3 bases from J, leaving 16 bases between. CDR3 size: 14 residues. The CDR3 DNA follows: TGTGCCAGCGAGAGAAAGGGAACGTACACTGAAGCTTTCTTT. It translates to CASERKGTYTEAFF.

This clonotype was counted only a few times. The rearrangement uses TRBV20-1 and TRBJ2-5, with 8 positions matching TRBD2. Germline V gene lookup returns CDR1 DFQATT and CDR2 SNEGSKA (reference sequence). V lost 0 bases to trimming and J lost 3 bases; unmatched junction nucleotides: 9. CDR3 length: 16 residues. CDR3 sequence: CSARDPLAGLKETQYF. The CDR3 DNA reads as TGCAGTGCTAGAGATCCCCTAGCGGGCCTTAAAGAGACCCAGTACTTC.